A single sample is the source of the 25 T cell receptor beta chains below, sequenced in a study of CD8 T cells in ankylosing spondylitis (TCRdb year 2017). What the authors observed across the whole study: Blood from ankylosing spondylitis patients appeared to be characterized by a TCR beta motif composed of eight highly homologous amino acid variants.

Library creation used 5' RACE. Sequenced using an Illumina HiSeq 2500. The public sequencing data were trimmed at Q25 with fastp and processed into clonotypes with MiXCR by TCRdb, which kept only in-frame beta chains. Each CDR3 protein gets just one entry, which takes the most common genes and DNA from the rows behind it. The table for this sample lists around 770,000 distinct CDR3 sequences; roughly 19% of them were counted only once. The ten top clones hold around 20% of the sample. Antigens of these TCRs are unknown. The sequencing sample was made of blood, either unsorted or a sorted T cell fraction (not recorded which). The receptors stem from a male donor with ankylosing spondylitis.

This chain joins TRBV4-1 and TRBJ2-7, with D maybe TRBD1 (6 bases). The V gene's germline CDR1 is MGHRA and CDR2 YSYEKL. Trimming stripped 3 bases from V and 2 bases from J, with 14 bases between. The CDR3 runs to 15 residues. DNA of the CDR3: TGCGCCAGCAGCCAGCTACAACAGGGTCCCTACGAGCAGTACTTC. Translation gives CASSQLQQGPYEQYF.

CDR3 DNA: TGTGCCAGCAGGGTCGGGGGCCTCGGCAGGGATGAAAACATTCAGTACTTC. Its protein is CASRVGGLGRDENIQYF. The chain recombines TRBV27 with TRBJ2-4; D may be TRBD1 or TRBD2 (6 bases each). The CDR3 is 17 residues long. Trimming took off 6 bases at V and 5 bases at J, with 23 bases between the two ends. Germline assignment: CDR1 MNHEY and CDR2 SMNVEV (reference sequence).

The chain joins TRBV24-1 to TRBJ2-1; 7 bases agree with TRBD1. V lost 4 bases to trimming and J lost 7 bases; unmatched junction nucleotides: 12. The germline V gene has CDR1 KGHDR and CDR2 SFDVKD. The CDR3 has 16 residues. The CDR3 loop reads CATSDPGTAPENEQFF. The CDR3 nucleotides read TGTGCCACCAGTGACCCCGGGACAGCCCCGGAAAATGAGCAGTTCTTC.

This chain links TRBV7-9 with TRBJ2-2; 8 bases agree with TRBD2. CDR3 length: 14 residues. Germline values: CDR1 SEHNR, CDR2 FQNEAQ (reference sequence). J lost 4 bases, V lost 7 bases, and 5 bases had no gene match. The CDR3 DNA reads TGTGCCAGCACTTCCGCGGGGGGCACCGGGGAGCTGTTTTTT. This sequence encodes CASTSAGGTGELFF.

This chain uses TRBV4-1 with TRBJ1-5; no clear D. Germline CDR1 is MGHRA and CDR2 is YSYEKL. Trimming cost V 5 bases and J 1 base, with 6 bases left between them. CDR3 size: 13 residues. The CDR3: CASSAQSNQPQHF. The CDR3, as DNA: TGCGCCAGCAGCGCACAGAGCAATCAGCCCCAGCATTTT.

The chain carries TRBV10-3 and TRBJ2-3; 7 bases line up with TRBD2. The CDR3 totals 15 residues. CDR1 and CDR2 from the germline V gene are ENHRY and SYGVKD. Trimming removed 3 bases from V and 0 bases from J; junction bases left unmatched: 3. The CDR3: CAISESSGSTDTQYF. The CDR3 DNA follows: TGTGCCATCAGTGAATCTAGCGGTAGCACAGATACGCAGTATTTT.

This clonotype was seen only a few times. The rearrangement joins TRBV7-9 to TRBJ2-3, with D perhaps being TRBD1 or TRBD2 (5 bases each). Trimming took off 6 bases at V and 7 bases at J, with 11 bases between the two ends. Germline V CDR1 and CDR2: SEHNR, FQNEAQ (reference sequence). The CDR3 loop spans 12 amino acids. CDR3 coding DNA: TGTGCCAGCAGGCCAGGGAGTAATACGCAGTATTTT. As protein: CASRPGSNTQYF.

This clonotype was detected a few times. The CDR3 is CAINSDKYNEQFF. As DNA, the CDR3 is TGTGCCATCAACTCGGACAAGTACAATGAGCAGTTCTTC. V gene TRBV10-3 combines with J gene TRBJ2-1, with D possibly being TRBD1 (5 bases). The CDR3 is 13 amino acids. The germline V gene has CDR1 ENHRY and CDR2 SYGVKD. Trimming pared 7 bases from V and 4 bases from J, leaving 11 bases between.

Turning to this clonotype: Compared with germline, one end of the junction differs, possibly owing to a read error. The rearrangement uses TRBV11-2 and TRBJ2-1; 14 bases match TRBD2. Germline CDR1 and CDR2: SGHAT and FQNNGV. The CDR3 has 16 residues. The CDR3 sequence: CASSIEGLAGGDEQFF. The CDR3 DNA follows: TGTGCCAGCAGCATAGAAGGACTAGCGGGGGGCGATGAGCAGTTCTTC. The full variable domain, in which reference TRBV11-2 and TRBJ2-1 provide the parts outside the CDR3, is EAGVAQSPRYKIIEKRQSVAFWCNPISGHATLYWYQQILGQGPKLLIQFQNNGVVDDSQLPKDRFSAERLKGVDSTLKIQPAKLEDSAVYLCASSIEGLAGGDEQFFGPGTRLTVL.

This chain joins TRBV20-1 and TRBJ1-2; 9 nucleotides line up with TRBD1. The ends lost 5 bases at V and 1 base at J; junction bases unmatched: 5. The germline gives CDR1 DFQATT, CDR2 SNEGSKA (reference sequence). The CDR3 has 14 residues. CDR3 bases: TGCAGTGCTCCGGACAGGGGACGTAACTATGGCTACACCTTC. Protein sequence: CSAPDRGRNYGYTF.

The chain combines TRBV14 with TRBJ2-5, with 11 bases fitting TRBD1. The CDR3 is 15 amino acids. Germline V gene data show CDR1 as SGHDN and CDR2 as FVKESK. Trimming took 1 base from V and 5 from J; bases not matched to a gene: 3. The CDR3 loop reads CASSQGDRGYETQYF. The CDR3 DNA follows: TGTGCCAGCAGCCAAGGGGACAGGGGGTATGAGACCCAGTACTTC.

The sample holds a few counts of this clonotype. This rearrangement joins TRBV7-9 to TRBJ1-2; 7 bases match TRBD1. The CDR3 runs 14 residues. Germline V lookup: CDR1 SEHNR, CDR2 FQNEAQ (reference sequence). V dropped 1 base and J dropped 6; count of bases not matched to a gene: 5. The CDR3 DNA reads as TGTGCCAGCAGCTTAGGGCCAGGGGGTGATGGCTACACCTTC. This gives the protein CASSLGPGGDGYTF.

This rearrangement joins TRBV7-9 to TRBJ2-3, with TRBD2 matching over 11 bases. This CDR3 contains 17 residues. Germline V gene sequence: CDR1 SEHNR, CDR2 FQNEAQ (reference sequence). Trimming removed 4 bases from V and 2 bases from J; junction bases left unmatched: 8. The CDR3 DNA follows: TGTGCCAGCAGCTCGCTGTTAGCGGGAGGGTTCACAGATACGCAGTATTTT. The encoded protein is CASSSLLAGGFTDTQYF.

This clonotype has more than one count but fewer than ten. The CDR3 here is CASSEVGRGGRAEQFF. CDR3 DNA: TGTGCCAGCAGTGAAGTAGGTCGGGGGGGCCGAGCTGAGCAGTTCTTC. The chain recombines TRBV2 with TRBJ2-1; 8 bases align to TRBD2. The CDR3 is 16 amino acids. Germline V gene sequence: CDR1 SNHLY, CDR2 FYNNEI. The ends lost 1 base at V and 9 bases at J; junction bases unmatched: 11. Based on the CDR3 plus reference TRBV2 and TRBJ2-1, the full variable domain is EPEVTQTPSHQVTQMGQEVILRCVPISNHLYFYWYRQILGQKVEFLVSFYNNEISEKSEIFDDQFSVERPDGSNFTLKIRSTKLEDSAMYFCASSEVGRGGRAEQFFGPGTRLTVL.

The rearrangement links TRBV7-9 to TRBJ2-1; 10 bases fit TRBD2. This CDR3 is built from 15 residues. Trimming took 5 bases from V and 4 from J; bases not matched to a gene: 5. Germline CDR1 and CDR2: SEHNR and FQNEAQ (reference sequence). The CDR3 here is CASSPSGRGYNEQFF. Here the CDR3 DNA reads TGTGCCAGCAGCCCTAGCGGGAGAGGTTACAATGAGCAGTTCTTC. Full variable domain (remainder filled in from reference TRBV7-9 and TRBJ2-1): DTGVSQNPRHKITKRGQNVTFRCDPISEHNRLYWYRQTLGQGPEFLTYFQNEAQLEKSRLLSDRFSAERPKGSFSTLEIQRTEQGDSAMYLCASSPSGRGYNEQFFGPGTRLTVL.

This clonotype was observed a handful of times. The chain carries TRBV24-1 and TRBJ1-5; D gene unclear. The CDR3 length is 14 residues. Germline values: CDR1 KGHDR, CDR2 SFDVKD. V was clipped by 6 bases and J by 3 bases, with 11 bases between them. The CDR3, as DNA: TGTGCCACCAGTCTGTCAGTCACCAATCAGCCCCAGCATTTT. It specifies CATSLSVTNQPQHF.

This chain joins TRBV2 and TRBJ1-2, with D uncertain. Germline values: CDR1 SNHLY, CDR2 FYNNEI. Trimming took 7 bases from V and 11 from J, leaving 14 bases between them. The CDR3 is 11 amino acids. CDR3 protein: CASKEAESYTF. CDR3 bases: TGTGCCAGCAAAGAGGCAGAGAGTTACACCTTC.

This clonotype showed up just a few times. This chain connects TRBV27 to TRBJ2-7; the match to TRBD2 covers 11 bases. Looked up from germline, CDR1 is MNHEY and CDR2 is SMNVEV (reference sequence). The trim removed 1 base at V and 7 bases at J, leaving 6 bases unmatched. The CDR3 is 15 amino acids. The DNA of the CDR3 is TGTGCCAGCAGTTTATTAGCGGGAGGGCCCCGGGAGCAGTACTTC. Translation: CASSLLAGGPREQYF.

The V and J genes are TRBV10-3 and TRBJ2-1, with D perhaps TRBD1 or TRBD2 (8 bases each). Germline V CDR1 and CDR2: ENHRY, SYGVKD. The CDR3 contains 15 residues. V was pared by 8 bases and J by 6 bases, with 20 bases between. Written as DNA, the CDR3 is TGTGCCATCCAGGGGGCGGGACTAGGGGGCAATGAGCAGTTCTTC. It codes for CAIQGAGLGGNEQFF.

This clonotype has a handful of counts. This chain joins TRBV2 and TRBJ1-5, with a possible D match to TRBD1 (5 bases). The germline V and J ends were trimmed by 2 bases and 3 bases, with 17 bases remaining between them. The germline V gene has CDR1 SNHLY and CDR2 FYNNEI. CDR3 length: 17 residues. CDR3 protein: CASSESGGGPFNQPQHF. DNA for the CDR3: TGTGCCAGCAGTGAAAGTGGGGGGGGACCGTTCAATCAGCCCCAGCATTTT. Full variable domain (outside the CDR3, taken from reference TRBV2 and TRBJ1-5): EPEVTQTPSHQVTQMGQEVILRCVPISNHLYFYWYRQILGQKVEFLVSFYNNEISEKSEIFDDQFSVERPDGSNFTLKIRSTKLEDSAMYFCASSESGGGPFNQPQHFGDGTRLSIL.

V is TRBV21-1 and J is TRBJ2-3; TRBD1, as called in the table, went unchecked against the DNA. TRBV21-1 is deemed a pseudogene. This CDR3 has 18 residues. The CDR3 loop reads CASSKEGTGGHSTDTQYF. In nucleotides, the CDR3 is TGTGCCAGCAGCAAAGAGGGGACAGGAGGCCATAGCACAGATACGCAGTATTTT.

A few counts support this clonotype. CDR3: CAISESGGSDTQYF. In DNA, the CDR3 is TGTGCCATCAGTGAGTCTGGGGGATCAGATACGCAGTATTTT. The rearrangement uses TRBV10-3 and TRBJ2-3; D may correspond to TRBD1 or TRBD2 (5 bases each). The V end lost 0 bases, the J end lost 4 bases, and 8 bases lay between the germline ends. Germline CDR1 reads ENHRY; CDR2 reads SYGVKD. This CDR3 contains 14 residues.

The V gene is TRBV5-6, the J gene TRBJ2-7, with 7 bases lining up with TRBD2. The germline V gene has CDR1 SGHDT and CDR2 YYEEEE. With V trimmed by 4 bases and J by 5 bases, 15 bases remained unmatched. CDR3 length: 16 residues. DNA for the CDR3: TGTGCCAGCAGCCCTCAGCCCGGGGGGTCCCCCCACGAGCAGTACTTC. As protein: CASSPQPGGSPHEQYF.

V usage is TRBV5-1 and J usage is TRBJ1-1; weak D call: TRBD1 (5 bases). V shed 3 bases and J shed 5 bases, with 14 bases lying between them. Germline V gives CDR1 SGHRS, CDR2 YFSETQ. This CDR3 is 14 amino acids long. The CDR3 coding sequence is TGCGCCAGCAGCTCGGCGGGGTGGGGGACTGAAGCTTTCTTT. Residues: CASSSAGWGTEAFF. Drawing the rest from reference TRBV5-1 and TRBJ1-1, the complete variable domain is KAGVTQTPRYLIKTRGQQVTLSCSPISGHRSVSWYQQTPGQGLQFLFEYFSETQRNKGNFPGRFSGRQFSNSRSEMNVSTLELGDSALYLCASSSAGWGTEAFFGQGTRLTVV.

The V and J genes are TRBV5-5 and TRBJ1-1, with TRBD1 identical over 7 bases. Trimming cost V 2 bases and J 11 bases; bases outside gene matches: 9. CDR1 SGHKS and CDR2 YYEKEE come from the germline V gene (reference sequence). This CDR3 is built from 13 residues. This CDR3 is CASSFGDRVVAFF. The CDR3 DNA follows: TGTGCCAGCAGCTTTGGAGACAGGGTTGTGGCTTTCTTT.